The 13 T cell receptor beta chains given below trace back to one sample, sequenced in a study of blood T cells in healthy people across ages. Alongside a J-beta primer mix, a sample-barcoded 5' primer served in a second PCR lasting about 7 to 12 cycles. Each CDR3 protein gets one entry after TCRdb re-called the 5' RACE reads with MiXCR. The table lists approximately 1.5 million distinct CDR3 sequences, under 55% of them singletons, with over 3.5% in the top ten. Sequenced: blood. Every receptor here comes from a woman aged 18-29 years in good health.

This clonotype was detected a few times. The rearrangement joins TRBV4-2 to TRBJ2-1; 8 bases line up with TRBD2. After removal of 1 base from V and 3 bases from J, the junction contained 5 bases not matched to a gene. The CDR3 has 16 residues. Germline V gene sequence: CDR1 LGHNA, CDR2 YNFKEQ. The CDR3 DNA is TGTGCCAGCAGCCAAGTATCACGGGAGGGCTACAATGAGCAGTTCTTC. Its translation: CASSQVSREGYNEQFF.

In its sample, this clonotype was seen a few times. The gene calls are TRBV15 and TRBJ2-1; D not certain. The germline V gene encodes CDR1 LNHNV and CDR2 YYDKDF (reference sequence). V dropped 4 bases and J dropped 0 bases, with 10 bases sitting between them. The CDR3 has 15 amino acids. The CDR3 is CATSTVDHSYNEQFF. The CDR3 nucleotides read TGTGCCACCAGCACAGTCGACCACTCCTACAATGAGCAGTTCTTC.

The chain combines TRBV25-1 with TRBJ2-4, with D possibly called TRBD1 or TRBD2 (6 bases each). The tail of the sequence fits TRBJ2-7 better, so the J call may be wrong. Germline V CDR1 and CDR2: MGHDK, SYGVNS. CDR3 length equals 15 residues. In nucleotides, the CDR3 is TGTGCCAGCAGTGAAAACACGGGGGCCAAGGACGAGCAGTACTTC. Translating gives CASSENTGAKDEQYF.

The J gene is TRBJ2-5, the V gene TRBV6-2 or TRBV6-3; weak D call: TRBD2 (6 bases). Germline CDR1 and CDR2: MNHEY and SVGEGT. V shed 5 bases and J shed 5 bases, with 18 bases lying between them. This CDR3 region has 15 residues. The CDR3 spells CASSLSGVRMETQYF. Written as DNA, the CDR3 is TGTGCCAGCAGTCTTAGCGGCGTACGCATGGAGACCCAGTACTTC.

This clonotype was detected only once. At one boundary the junction diverges from the germline segment, which might be a read error. The chain joins TRBV7-9 to TRBJ2-7; 7 nucleotides match TRBD1. Gene TRBJ2-5 matches the end of the DNA better, so the J call may be wrong. CDR1 and CDR2 from the germline V gene are SEHNR and FQNEAQ (reference sequence). The CDR3 length is 16 residues. The CDR3 DNA follows: TGTGTCAGCAGCTCATCAAGGGGGCTGCGTCGAGAGACCCAGTACTTC. This codes for CVSSSSRGLRRETQYF.

The V gene is TRBV7-9, the J gene TRBJ2-5, with TRBD1 matching 9 bases. The germline V gene has CDR1 SEHNR and CDR2 FQNEAQ (reference sequence). V was clipped by 5 bases and J by 2 bases; unmatched bases: 6. The CDR3 length is 15 residues. The CDR3 coding sequence is TGTGCCAGCAGCCAACCTGACAGGGGGCAAGAGACCCAGTACTTC. It codes for CASSQPDRGQETQYF.

In its sample, this clonotype was seen many times. The V and J genes are TRBV5-5 and TRBJ2-5; the D gene is possibly TRBD1 (5 bases). The CDR3 runs 14 residues. The germline V and J ends were trimmed by 2 bases and 0 bases, with 8 bases remaining between them. Germline assignment: CDR1 SGHKS and CDR2 YYEKEE (reference sequence). CDR3 sequence: CASSLDSYQETQYF. Written as DNA, the CDR3 is TGTGCCAGCAGCTTAGACAGTTACCAAGAGACCCAGTACTTC.

This clonotype has only a few counts. This chain connects TRBV20-1 to TRBJ2-7; 7 positions agree with TRBD2. Germline V CDR1 and CDR2: DFQATT, SNEGSKA (reference sequence). V shed 0 bases and J 5 bases; nucleotides not matched to a gene: 4. This CDR3 region has 13 residues. In DNA form, the CDR3 reads TGCAGTGCTAGAGACCAGCGGGGCCACGAGCAGTACTTC. It yields the protein CSARDQRGHEQYF.

Ten or more counts support this clonotype. V gene TRBV29-1 combines with J gene TRBJ1-4; D ambiguous. The CDR3 sequence is 13 residues long. Germline values: CDR1 SQVTM, CDR2 ANQGSEA. Trimming pared 5 bases from V and 8 bases from J, leaving 15 bases between. The CDR3 DNA reads TGCAGCGTTCTTTTGGGCGGAAGAGAAAAACTGTTTTTT. Amino acid sequence: CSVLLGGREKLFF.

This clonotype was counted a few times. The V and J genes are TRBV10-3 and TRBJ1-2, with unresolved D. The germline gives CDR1 ENHRY, CDR2 SYGVKD. This CDR3 contains 14 residues. Deletions cut 4 bases from V and 0 bases from J, with 9 bases between. The CDR3 DNA is TGTGCCATCAGTGCGAGCTTCGCTAACTATGGCTACACCTTC. Encoded protein: CAISASFANYGYTF.

This clonotype was counted between two and nine times. CDR3 DNA: TGCAGTGCTAGACCCACCGCCGGGACAGGGCCTCTGAATGAGCAGTTCTTC. Encoded protein: CSARPTAGTGPLNEQFF. The chain recombines TRBV20-1 with TRBJ2-1, with 9 bases identical to TRBD1. The germline V gene has CDR1 DFQATT and CDR2 SNEGSKA (reference sequence). The CDR3 covers 17 residues. J was trimmed by 7 bases and V by 2 bases; bases with no gene match: 15.

The J gene is TRBJ1-2, the V gene TRBV7-9; D unresolved. V gave up 5 bases and J gave up 6 bases, with 16 bases separating them. Germline V CDR1 and CDR2: SEHNR, FQNEAQ (reference sequence). This CDR3 has 14 residues. In DNA form, the CDR3 reads TGTGCCAGCAGCCGCTTCGAGGGAGCCAATGGCTACACCTTC. This translates into CASSRFEGANGYTF.

This chain joins TRBV20-1 and TRBJ2-7; D is unresolved. The V and J ends lost 1 base and 1 base respectively, with 14 bases between them. This CDR3 is built from 15 residues. CDR1 is DFQATT, CDR2 SNEGSKA, per germline (reference sequence). In nucleotides, the CDR3 is TGCAGTGCTAGAGGAGAAGACGAGCTTTCCTACGAGCAGTACTTC. Its protein is CSARGEDELSYEQYF.